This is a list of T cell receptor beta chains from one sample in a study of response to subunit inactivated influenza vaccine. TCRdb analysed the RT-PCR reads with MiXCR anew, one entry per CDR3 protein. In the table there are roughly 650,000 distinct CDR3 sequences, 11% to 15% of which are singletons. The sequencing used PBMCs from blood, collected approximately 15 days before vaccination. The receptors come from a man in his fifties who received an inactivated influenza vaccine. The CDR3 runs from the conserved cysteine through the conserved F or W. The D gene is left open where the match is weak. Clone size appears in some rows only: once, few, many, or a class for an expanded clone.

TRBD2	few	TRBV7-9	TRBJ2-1	CASSKRSSGTYYNEQFF	TGTGCCAGCAGCAAGAGGTCAAGCGGGACTTACTACAATGAGCAGTTCTTC
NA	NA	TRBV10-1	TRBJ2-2	CASSANKNTGELFF	TGCGCCAGCAGTGCGAACAAGAACACCGGGGAGCTGTTTTTT
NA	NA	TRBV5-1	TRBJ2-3	CASSFERPPADTQYF	TGCGCCAGCAGTTTTGAGCGGCCCCCCGCAGATACGCAGTATTTT
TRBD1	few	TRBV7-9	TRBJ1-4	CASSRDREKLFF	TGTGCCAGCAGCAGGGACAGAGAAAAACTGTTTTTT
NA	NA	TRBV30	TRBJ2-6	CAWKHPGANVLTF	TGTGCCTGGAAGCATCCTGGGGCCAACGTCCTGACTTTC
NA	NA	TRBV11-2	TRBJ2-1	CASSLYEVGNEQFF	TGTGCCAGCAGCTTATACGAGGTGGGCAATGAGCAGTTCTTC
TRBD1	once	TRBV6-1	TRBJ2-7	CASSEAGTALYYEQYF	TGTGCCAGCAGTGAAGCCGGGACAGCACTTTACTACGAGCAGTACTTC
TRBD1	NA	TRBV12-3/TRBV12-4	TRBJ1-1	CASKVGQGANTEAFF	TGTGCCAGCAAGGTGGGGCAGGGGGCGAACACTGAAGCTTTCTTT
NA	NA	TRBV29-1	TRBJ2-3	CSLRDPVTQYF	TGCAGCCTAAGGGACCCAGTTACGCAGTATTTT
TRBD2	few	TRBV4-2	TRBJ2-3	CASSQGLAGGPRDTQYF	TGTGCCAGCAGCCAAGGACTAGCGGGGGGGCCGAGAGATACGCAGTATTTT
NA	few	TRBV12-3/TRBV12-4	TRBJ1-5	CASSFSSGGQPQHF	TGTGCCAGCAGTTTCTCCTCGGGTGGTCAGCCCCAGCATTTT
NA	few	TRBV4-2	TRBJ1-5	CASSQVSSYSNQPQHF	TGTGCCAGCAGCCAGGTATCCAGCTATAGCAATCAGCCCCAGCATTTT
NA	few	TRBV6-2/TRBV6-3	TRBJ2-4	CASKTGSAKNIQYF	TGTGCCAGCAAAACAGGGAGCGCCAAAAACATTCAGTACTTC
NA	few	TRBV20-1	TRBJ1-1	CSARRPGQKHTEAFF	TGCAGTGCTAGAAGACCGGGACAAAAGCATACTGAAGCTTTCTTT
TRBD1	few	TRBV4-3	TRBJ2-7	CASSQLTGGHEQYF	TGCGCCAGCAGCCAATTGACAGGGGGCCACGAGCAGTACTTC
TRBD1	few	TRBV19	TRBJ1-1	CASSMAWAGGLDTEAFF	TGTGCCAGTAGTATGGCGTGGGCAGGGGGTTTGGACACTGAAGCTTTCTTT
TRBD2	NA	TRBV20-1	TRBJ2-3	CSADRDGRADTQYF	TGCAGTGCCGACCGGGACGGGAGGGCAGATACGCAGTATTTT
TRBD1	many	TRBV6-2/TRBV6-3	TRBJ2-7	CASLTGSYEQYF	TGTGCCAGCCTGACAGGGTCCTACGAGCAGTACTTC
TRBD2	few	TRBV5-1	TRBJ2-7	CASSSAWRGAEEQYF	TGCGCCAGCAGCTCAGCTTGGCGGGGGGCGGAGGAGCAGTACTTC